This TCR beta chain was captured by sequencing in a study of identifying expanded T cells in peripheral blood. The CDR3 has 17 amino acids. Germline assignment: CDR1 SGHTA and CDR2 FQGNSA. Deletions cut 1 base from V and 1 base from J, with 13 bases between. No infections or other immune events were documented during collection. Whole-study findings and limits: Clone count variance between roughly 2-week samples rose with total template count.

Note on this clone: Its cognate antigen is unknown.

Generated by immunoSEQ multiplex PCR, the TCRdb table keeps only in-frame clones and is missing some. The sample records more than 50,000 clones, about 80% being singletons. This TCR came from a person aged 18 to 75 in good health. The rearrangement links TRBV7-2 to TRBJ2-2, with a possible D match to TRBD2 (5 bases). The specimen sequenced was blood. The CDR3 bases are TGTGCCAGCAGCTTAGGGTGGTCGGGATTGAACACCGGGGAGCTGTTTTTT. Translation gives CASSLGWSGLNTGELFF.